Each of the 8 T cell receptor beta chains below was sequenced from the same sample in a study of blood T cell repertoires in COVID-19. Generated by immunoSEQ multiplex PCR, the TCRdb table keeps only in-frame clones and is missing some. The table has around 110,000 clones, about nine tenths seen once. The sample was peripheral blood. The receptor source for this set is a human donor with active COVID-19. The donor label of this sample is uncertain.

The CDR3 spells CASSFAQAGYTF. CDR3 DNA sequence: TGTGCCAGCAGTTTCGCCCAGGCGGGCTACACCTTC. The rearrangement uses TRBV12-3 or TRBV12-4 and TRBJ1-2; no firm D call. This CDR3 region has 12 residues. V was cut by 3 bases and J by 8 bases, with 10 bases left in between.

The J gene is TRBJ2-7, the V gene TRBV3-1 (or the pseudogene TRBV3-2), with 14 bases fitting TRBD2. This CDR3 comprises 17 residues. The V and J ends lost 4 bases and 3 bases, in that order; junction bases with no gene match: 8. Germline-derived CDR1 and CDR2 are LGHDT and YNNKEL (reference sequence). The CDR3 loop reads CASSLSGLAGALYEQYF. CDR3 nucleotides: TGTGCCAGCAGCCTATCGGGACTAGCGGGGGCCCTCTACGAGCAGTACTTC.

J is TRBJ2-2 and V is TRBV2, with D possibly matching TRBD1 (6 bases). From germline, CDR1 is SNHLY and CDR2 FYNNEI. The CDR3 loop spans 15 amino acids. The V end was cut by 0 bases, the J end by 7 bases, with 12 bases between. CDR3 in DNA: TGTGCCAGCAGTGAAGCACCGGCAGGGGTCGGGGAGCTGTTTTTT. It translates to CASSEAPAGVGELFF.

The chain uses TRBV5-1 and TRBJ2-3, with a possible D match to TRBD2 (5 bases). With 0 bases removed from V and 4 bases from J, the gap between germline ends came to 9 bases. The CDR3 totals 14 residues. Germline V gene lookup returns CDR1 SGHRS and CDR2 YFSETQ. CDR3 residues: CASSLGHSADTQYF. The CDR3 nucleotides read TGCGCCAGCAGCTTGGGACATAGCGCAGATACGCAGTATTTT.

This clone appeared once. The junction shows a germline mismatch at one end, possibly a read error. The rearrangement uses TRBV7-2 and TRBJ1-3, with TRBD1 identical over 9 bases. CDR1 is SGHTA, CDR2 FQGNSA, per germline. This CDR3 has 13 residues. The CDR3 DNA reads TGTGCCAGCAGCTGGGGACAGGGAACCACCATATATTTT. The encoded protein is CASSWGQGTTIYF.

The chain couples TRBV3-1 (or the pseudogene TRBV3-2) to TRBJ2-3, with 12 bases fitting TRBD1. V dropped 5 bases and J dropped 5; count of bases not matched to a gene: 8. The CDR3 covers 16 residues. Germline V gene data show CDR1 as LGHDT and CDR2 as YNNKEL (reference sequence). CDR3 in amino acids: CASSWGGTGGIDTQYF. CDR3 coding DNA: TGTGCCAGCAGCTGGGGCGGGACAGGGGGCATAGATACGCAGTATTTT.

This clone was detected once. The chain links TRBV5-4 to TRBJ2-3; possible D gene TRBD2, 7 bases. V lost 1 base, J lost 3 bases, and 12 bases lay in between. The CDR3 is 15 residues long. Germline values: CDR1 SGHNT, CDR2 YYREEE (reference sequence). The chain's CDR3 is CASSLLGGPTDTQYF. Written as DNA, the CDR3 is TGTGCCAGCAGCTTGTTGGGGGGGCCGACAGATACGCAGTATTTT.

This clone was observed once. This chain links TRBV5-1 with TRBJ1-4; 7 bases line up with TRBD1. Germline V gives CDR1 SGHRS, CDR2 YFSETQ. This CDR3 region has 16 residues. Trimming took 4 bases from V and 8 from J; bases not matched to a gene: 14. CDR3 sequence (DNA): TGCGCCAGCAGCCAAGGACCACAGGGGTCAGGAGAAAAACTGTTTTTT. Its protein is CASSQGPQGSGEKLFF.